The 2 T cell receptor beta chains presented below share a single source sample, sequenced in a study of T cells after yellow fever vaccination. One entry per CDR3 protein results from TCRdb running MiXCR on the 5' RACE reads. The repertoire holds roughly 120,000 distinct CDR3 sequences, more than 6% seen once, with around 2.6% in the top ten. This specimen was CD4+ T cells sorted from PBMCs, taken about 10 days after the first yellow fever vaccination. The origin of the receptors is a man aged 18 to 30 who received the YFV17D yellow fever vaccine.

This clonotype came up many times. V usage is TRBV5-1 and J usage is TRBJ2-1, with D unresolved. Germline CDR1 SGHRS, CDR2 YFSETQ. V lost 0 bases and J lost 0, with 7 bases in between. The CDR3 has 15 amino acids. CDR3 residues: CASSLGSSSYNEQFF. Here the CDR3 DNA reads TGCGCCAGCAGCTTGGGCAGCAGCTCCTACAATGAGCAGTTCTTC. Looking up the rest from reference TRBV5-1 and TRBJ2-1 gives the full variable domain: KAGVTQTPRYLIKTRGQQVTLSCSPISGHRSVSWYQQTPGQGLQFLFEYFSETQRNKGNFPGRFSGRQFSNSRSEMNVSTLELGDSALYLCASSLGSSSYNEQFFGPGTRLTVL.

The table lists this clonotype with many counts. The chain couples TRBV6-1 to TRBJ1-2; D is undetermined. V lost 6 bases to trimming and J lost 2 bases, with 13 bases between them. The CDR3 is 14 amino acids. Germline V lookup: CDR1 MNHNS, CDR2 SASEGT. The CDR3 loop reads CASSLTLKNYGYTF. The CDR3 DNA follows: TGTGCCAGCAGCCTCACATTAAAGAACTATGGCTACACCTTC.